The following is a T cell receptor (beta chain) sequence with its context. This CDR3 has 14 amino acids. V gave up 10 bases and J gave up 7 bases; unmatched junction bases: 10. Germline-derived CDR1 and CDR2 are LNHDA and SQIVND (reference sequence). Assay used: immunoSEQ multiplex PCR; TCRdb lists only in-frame clones, some missing. The sample has approximately 99,000 clones; 90% are singletons. This sample stems from a study of T cell changes during pregnancy in multiple sclerosis. Sample: peripheral blood, taken in the second trimester of pregnancy. This sequence joins TRBV19 and TRBJ1-6, with 7 bases fitting TRBD1. The receptor was derived from a female donor in good health, enrolled as a control in a pregnancy study. The CDR3 DNA follows: TGTGCCACCACTACAGGGGCACGGAATTCACCCCTCCACTTT. Translated, it gives CATTTGARNSPLHF.